This T cell receptor beta chain was sequenced during a study of cytomegalovirus exposure and HLA in healthy donors. Whole-study results and caveats: One variant, a missense change in DCLRE1C, was linked in a later analysis to TCR beta V- and J-gene trimming.

Primers for the PCR totalled 60 Vbeta and 13 Jbeta. Sequencing was performed with immunoSEQ multiplex PCR; in TCRdb, only in-frame clones are kept and a portion is missing. The profile shows about 150,000 clones, roughly 80% of them singletons. The CDR3 runs 15 residues. Germline lookup yields CDR1 SNHLY and CDR2 FYNNEI. This clone was seen once. Its antigen remains unknown. One end of the junction is discordant with germline, which a read error may explain. Among the donors, all were healthy bone marrow donors. Sequencing used PBMCs. This TCR was sampled from a woman in her thirties or forties in good health and CMV-seronegative. The rearrangement joins TRBV2 to TRBJ1-1, with a tentative D call TRBD1 (6 bases). The CDR3 DNA reads as TGTGCCAGCAGTGCAGGACAGATGATGAACACTGAAGTTTTCTTT. The encoded protein is CASSAGQMMNTEVFF. Together with reference TRBV2 and TRBJ1-1, the CDR3 gives the full variable domain: EPEVTQTPSHQVTQMGQEVILRCVPISNHLYFYWYRQILGQKVEFLVSFYNNEISEKSEIFDDQFSVERPDGSNFTLKIRSTKLEDSAMYFCASSAGQMMNTEVFFGQGTRLTVV.